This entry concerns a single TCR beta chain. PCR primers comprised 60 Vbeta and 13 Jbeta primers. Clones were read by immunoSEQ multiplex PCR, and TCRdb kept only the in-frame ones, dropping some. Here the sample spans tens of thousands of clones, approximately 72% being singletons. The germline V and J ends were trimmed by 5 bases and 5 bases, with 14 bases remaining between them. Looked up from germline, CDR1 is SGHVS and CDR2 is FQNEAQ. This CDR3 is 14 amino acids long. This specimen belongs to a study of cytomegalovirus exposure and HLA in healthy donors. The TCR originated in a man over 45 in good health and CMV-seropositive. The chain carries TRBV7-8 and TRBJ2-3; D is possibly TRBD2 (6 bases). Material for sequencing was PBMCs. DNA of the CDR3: TGTGCCAGCAGCGGGAAGCGGGTGCTAGATACGCAGTATTTT. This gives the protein CASSGKRVLDTQYF.